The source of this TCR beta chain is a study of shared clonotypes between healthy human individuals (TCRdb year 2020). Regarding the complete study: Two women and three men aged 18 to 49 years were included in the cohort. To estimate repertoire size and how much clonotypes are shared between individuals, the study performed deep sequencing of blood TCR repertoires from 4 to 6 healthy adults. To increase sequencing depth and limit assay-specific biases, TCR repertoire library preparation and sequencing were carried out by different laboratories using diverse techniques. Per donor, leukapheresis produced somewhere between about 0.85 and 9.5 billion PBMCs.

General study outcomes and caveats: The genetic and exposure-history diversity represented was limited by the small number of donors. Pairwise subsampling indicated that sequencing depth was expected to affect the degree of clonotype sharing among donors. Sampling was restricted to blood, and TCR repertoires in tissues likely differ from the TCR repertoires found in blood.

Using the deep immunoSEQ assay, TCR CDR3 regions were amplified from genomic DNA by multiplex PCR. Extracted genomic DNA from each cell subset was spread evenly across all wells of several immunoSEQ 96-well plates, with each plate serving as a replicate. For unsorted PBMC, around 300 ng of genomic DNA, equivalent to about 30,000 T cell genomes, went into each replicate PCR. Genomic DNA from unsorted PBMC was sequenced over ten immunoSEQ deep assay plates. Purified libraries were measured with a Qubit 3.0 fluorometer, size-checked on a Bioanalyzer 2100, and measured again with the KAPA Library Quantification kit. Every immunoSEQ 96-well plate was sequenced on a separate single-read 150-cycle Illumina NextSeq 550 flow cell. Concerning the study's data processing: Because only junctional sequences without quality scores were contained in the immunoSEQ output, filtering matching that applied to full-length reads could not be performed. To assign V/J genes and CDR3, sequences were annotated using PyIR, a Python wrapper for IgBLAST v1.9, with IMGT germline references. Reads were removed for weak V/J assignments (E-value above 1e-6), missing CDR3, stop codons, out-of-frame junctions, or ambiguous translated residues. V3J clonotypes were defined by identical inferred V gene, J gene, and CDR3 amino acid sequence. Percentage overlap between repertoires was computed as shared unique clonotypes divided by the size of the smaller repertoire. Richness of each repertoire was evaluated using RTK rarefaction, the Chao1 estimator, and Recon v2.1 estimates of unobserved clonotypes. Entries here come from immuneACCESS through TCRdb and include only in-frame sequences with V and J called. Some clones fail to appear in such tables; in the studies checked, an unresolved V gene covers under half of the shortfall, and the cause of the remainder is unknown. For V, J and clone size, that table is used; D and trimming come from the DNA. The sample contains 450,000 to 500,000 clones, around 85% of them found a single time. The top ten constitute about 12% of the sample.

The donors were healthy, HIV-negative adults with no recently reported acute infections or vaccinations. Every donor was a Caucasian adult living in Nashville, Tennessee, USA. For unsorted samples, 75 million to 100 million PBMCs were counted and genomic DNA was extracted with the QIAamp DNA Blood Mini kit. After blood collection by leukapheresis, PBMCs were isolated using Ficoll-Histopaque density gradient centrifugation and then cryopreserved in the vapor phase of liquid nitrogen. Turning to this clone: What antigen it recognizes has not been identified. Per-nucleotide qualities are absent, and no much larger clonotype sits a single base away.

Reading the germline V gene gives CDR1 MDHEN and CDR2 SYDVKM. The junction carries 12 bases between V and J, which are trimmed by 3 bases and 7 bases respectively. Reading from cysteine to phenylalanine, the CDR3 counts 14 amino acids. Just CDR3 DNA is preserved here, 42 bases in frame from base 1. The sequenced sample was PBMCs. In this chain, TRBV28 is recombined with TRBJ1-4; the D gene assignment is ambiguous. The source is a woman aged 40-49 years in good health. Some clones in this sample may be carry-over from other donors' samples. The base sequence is TGTGCCAGCAGTTTTGATAGGGTGTCTGAAAAACTGTTTTTT. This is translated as CASSFDRVSEKLFF.